The source of this T cell receptor beta chain is a study of T cell responses to AZD1222 COVID-19 vaccine. Study-wide results and limits: The repertoires were collected only after the peak T cell response. Vaccine-related CD4 TCRs covered spike, predominating at 160-218 and 743-854. The study identified only five to seven AZD1222 recipients as seropositive at baseline.

Concerning this clone itself: Antigen unknown.

The ends were cut back, 6 bases at V and 3 bases at J, with 14 bases in the middle. The V gene's germline CDR1 is MDHEN and CDR2 SYDVKM. CDR3 length: 14 residues. The table came from immunoSEQ multiplex PCR; TCRdb's copy has only in-frame clones and leaves some out. Altogether 60,000 to 85,000 clones are present, about 83% being singletons, with the ten largest covering about 25%. The receptor comes from an adult who received the MenACWY meningococcal vaccine as a control. The specimen comprised peripheral blood, sampled 28 days after the second dose of the MenACWY control vaccine. This chain joins TRBV28 and TRBJ1-2; a possible D gene is TRBD1 (6 bases). The CDR3 DNA reads as TGTGCCAGCAGCCCCGGGAGACAGGACTATGGCTACACCTTC. Translation gives CASSPGRQDYGYTF.